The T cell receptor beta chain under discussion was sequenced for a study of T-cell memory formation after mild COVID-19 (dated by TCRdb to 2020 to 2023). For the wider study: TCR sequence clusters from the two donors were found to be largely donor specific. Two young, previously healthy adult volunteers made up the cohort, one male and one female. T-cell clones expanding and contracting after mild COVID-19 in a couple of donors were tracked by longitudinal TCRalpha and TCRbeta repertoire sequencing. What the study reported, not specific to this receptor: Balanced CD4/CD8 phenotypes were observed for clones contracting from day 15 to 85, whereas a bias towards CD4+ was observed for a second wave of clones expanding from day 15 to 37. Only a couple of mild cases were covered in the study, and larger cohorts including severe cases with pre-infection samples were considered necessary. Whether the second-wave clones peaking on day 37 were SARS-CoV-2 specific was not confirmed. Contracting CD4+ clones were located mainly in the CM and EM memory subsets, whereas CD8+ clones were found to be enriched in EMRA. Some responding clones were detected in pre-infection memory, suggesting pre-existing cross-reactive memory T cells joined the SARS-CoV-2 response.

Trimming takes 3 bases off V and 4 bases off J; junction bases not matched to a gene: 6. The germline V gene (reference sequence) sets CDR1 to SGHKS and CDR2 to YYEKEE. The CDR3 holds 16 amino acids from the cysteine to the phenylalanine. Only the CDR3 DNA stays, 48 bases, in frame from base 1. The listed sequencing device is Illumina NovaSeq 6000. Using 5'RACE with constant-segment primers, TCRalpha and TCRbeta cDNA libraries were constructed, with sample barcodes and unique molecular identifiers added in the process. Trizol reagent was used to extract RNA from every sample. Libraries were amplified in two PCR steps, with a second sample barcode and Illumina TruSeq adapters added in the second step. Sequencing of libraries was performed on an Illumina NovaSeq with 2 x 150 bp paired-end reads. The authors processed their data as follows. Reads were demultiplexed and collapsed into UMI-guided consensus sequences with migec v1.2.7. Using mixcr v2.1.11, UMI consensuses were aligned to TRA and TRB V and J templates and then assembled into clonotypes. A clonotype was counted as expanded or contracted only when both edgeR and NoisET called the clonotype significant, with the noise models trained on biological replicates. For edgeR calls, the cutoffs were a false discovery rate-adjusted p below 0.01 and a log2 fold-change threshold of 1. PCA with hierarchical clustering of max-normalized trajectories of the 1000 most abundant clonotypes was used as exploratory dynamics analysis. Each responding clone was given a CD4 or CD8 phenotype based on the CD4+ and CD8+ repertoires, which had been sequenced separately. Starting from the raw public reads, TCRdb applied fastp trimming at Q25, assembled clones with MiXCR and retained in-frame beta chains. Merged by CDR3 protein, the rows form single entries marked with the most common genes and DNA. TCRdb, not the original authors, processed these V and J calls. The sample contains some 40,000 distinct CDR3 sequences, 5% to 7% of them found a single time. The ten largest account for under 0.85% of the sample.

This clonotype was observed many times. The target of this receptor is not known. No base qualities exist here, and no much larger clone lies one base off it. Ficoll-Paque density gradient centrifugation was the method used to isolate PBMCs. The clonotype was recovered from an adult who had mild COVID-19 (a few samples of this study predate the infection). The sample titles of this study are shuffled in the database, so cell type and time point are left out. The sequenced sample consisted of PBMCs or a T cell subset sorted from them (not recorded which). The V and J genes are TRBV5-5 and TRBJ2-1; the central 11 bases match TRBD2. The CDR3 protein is CASSSLAGEAYNEQFF. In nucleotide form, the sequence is TGTGCCAGCAGCTCACTAGCGGGAGAAGCTTACAATGAGCAGTTCTTC.